This is a list of T cell receptor beta chains from one sample in a study of T-cell reconstitution after alpha-beta-depleted transplantation in children. TCRdb reanalysed the PCR reads using MiXCR and keeps one entry per CDR3 protein. The data contain 610,000 or so distinct CDR3 sequences, 27% of them singletons. The sequencing used PBMCs, collected before TCRalphabeta/CD19-depleted stem cell transplant. All receptors derive from a boy in the first two years of life with Wiskott-Aldrich syndrome, due to receive a stem cell transplant. Both conserved end residues are part of each CDR3. The D gene is left open where the match is weak. Size tells how often a clone was seen (once, few, many) or the class of an expanded clone, and some rows leave it out.

few TRBJ1-2 - 14 TRBV12-3/TRBV12-4 CASRQTGISYGYTF TGTGCCAGCAGGCAAACAGGGATTTCCTATGGCTACACCTTC
few TRBJ2-3 - 14 TRBV5-5 CASSLSSSTDTQYF TGTGCCAGCAGCTTGTCATCGAGCACAGATACGCAGTATTTT
- TRBJ2-3 TRBD2 17 TRBV9 CASSEDGTSGITDTQYF TGTGCCAGCAGCGAAGATGGGACTAGCGGGATCACAGATACGCAGTATTTT
- TRBJ1-1 TRBD1 13 TRBV7-2 CASNRDRVTEAFF TGTGCCAGCAACCGGGACAGGGTGACTGAAGCTTTCTTT
few TRBJ1-2 - 9 TRBV20-1 CSARVRDTF TGCAGTGCTAGAGTAAGGGACACCTTC
few TRBJ1-1 - 15 TRBV5-5 CASSLVGRGNTEAFF TGTGCCAGCAGCTTGGTCGGCAGGGGGAACACTGAAGCTTTCTTT
many TRBJ1-2 - 13 TRBV12-3/TRBV12-4 CASSFAGGYGYTF TGTGCCAGCAGTTTCGCGGGGGGGTATGGCTACACCTTC
- TRBJ2-5 - 15 TRBV9 CASSVGLTYQETQYF TGTGCCAGCAGCGTAGGGTTAACCTATCAAGAGACCCAGTACTTC
- TRBJ2-2 - 15 TRBV18 CASSPVHSNTGELFF TGTGCCAGCTCACCAGTTCACTCCAACACCGGGGAGCTGTTTTTT
- TRBJ1-6 TRBD1 16 TRBV12-3/TRBV12-4 CASRLTTGGLGSPLHF TGTGCCAGCAGACTAACTACAGGGGGCTTAGGTTCACCCCTCCACTTT
few TRBJ1-2 - 12 TRBV10-3 CAISGTDYGYTF TGTGCCATCAGCGGGACGGACTATGGCTACACCTTC
- TRBJ2-3 - 16 TRBV20-1 CSAPAWWSGSTDTQYF TGCAGTGCCCCCGCCTGGTGGAGCGGGAGCACAGATACGCAGTATTTT
few TRBJ2-1 - 14 TRBV10-3 CAITASSSYNEQFF TGTGCCATCACTGCCTCGAGCTCCTACAATGAGCAGTTCTTC
- TRBJ2-3 - 14 TRBV20-1 CSARDGTSTDTQYF TGCAGTGCTAGAGATGGGACTAGCACAGATACGCAGTATTTT
- TRBJ2-7 TRBD2 14 TRBV5-1 CASSRGTSANEQYF TGCGCCAGCAGCAGAGGGACTAGCGCCAACGAGCAGTACTTC
- TRBJ2-5 TRBD2 14 TRBV4-2 CASSQASSGRTQYF TGTGCCAGCAGCCAAGCATCTAGCGGGAGAACCCAGTACTTC
- TRBJ2-2 TRBD1 13 TRBV29-1 CSVATGIDGELFF TGCAGCGTTGCGACAGGGATTGACGGGGAGCTGTTTTTT
many TRBJ1-5 - 13 TRBV3-1 CASSRGAEHPQHF TGTGCCAGCAGCCGCGGGGCAGAGCACCCCCAGCATTTT
few TRBJ2-7 TRBD2 16 TRBV10-3 CAISAVRLAGPVEQYF TGTGCCATCAGTGCCGTCCGACTAGCGGGACCAGTTGAGCAGTACTTC
- TRBJ1-2 - 13 TRBV6-1 CASRSGGFYGYTF TGTGCCAGTCGCAGTGGGGGGTTCTATGGCTACACCTTC
- TRBJ2-1 TRBD2 14 TRBV15 CATSTPGLATQQFF TGTGCCACCAGCACACCGGGACTAGCAACACAGCAGTTCTTC
- TRBJ2-7 TRBD2 19 TRBV4-1 CASSPILSGTSGKDYEQYF TGCGCCAGCAGCCCCATATTGTCCGGGACTAGCGGAAAGGATTACGAGCAGTACTTC
few TRBJ2-1 TRBD2 13 TRBV10-1 CASSAQAGDEQFF TGCGCCAGCAGTGCACAAGCGGGAGATGAGCAGTTCTTC
- TRBJ2-1 - 13 TRBV25-1 CASSEYGDNEQFF TGTGCCAGCAGTGAATATGGGGACAATGAGCAGTTCTTC
few TRBJ2-5 - 14 TRBV6-4 CASSDKAEQETQYF TGTGCCAGCAGTGACAAAGCGGAACAAGAGACCCAGTACTTC
- TRBJ2-2 TRBD2 16 TRBV10-3 CAISGGSGTNTGELFF TGTGCCATCAGTGGGGGTAGCGGGACGAACACCGGGGAGCTGTTTTTT
- TRBJ2-2 TRBD1 16 TRBV24-1 CATSETGTGSTGELFF TGTGCCACCAGTGAGACCGGGACAGGGAGTACCGGGGAGCTGTTTTTT
few TRBJ2-5 - 15 TRBV5-6 CASRPGSAHQETQYF TGTGCCAGCAGACCCGGGAGCGCTCACCAAGAGACCCAGTACTTC
- TRBJ2-5 TRBD2 14 TRBV7-2 CASSWGGGSEPQYF TGTGCCAGCAGTTGGGGGGGTGGGAGTGAGCCCCAGTACTTC
few TRBJ2-3 TRBD2 16 TRBV28 CASSSRLAGDRDTQYF TGTGCCAGCAGTTCGAGACTAGCGGGAGACCGGGATACGCAGTATTTT
few TRBJ2-7 - 13 TRBV3-1 CASSQPDGYEQYF TGTGCCAGCAGCCAACCCGACGGCTACGAGCAGTACTTC
- TRBJ2-7 - 14 TRBV7-6 CASSPTANSYEQYF TGTGCCAGCAGCCCTACAGCAAACTCCTACGAGCAGTACTTC
few TRBJ2-1 TRBD2 15 TRBV5-1 CASSWGLAGDHEQFF TGCGCCAGCAGCTGGGGACTAGCGGGAGACCATGAGCAGTTCTTC
- TRBJ2-1 TRBD2 15 TRBV5-1 CASSLNLAGYNEQFF TGCGCCAGCAGCTTGAACCTAGCGGGGTACAATGAGCAGTTCTTC
few TRBJ2-1 - 13 TRBV2 CASSEALSATEFF TGTGCCAGCAGTGAAGCGCTGTCGGCGACAGAGTTCTTC
few TRBJ2-5 - 14 TRBV5-1 CASRARVSEETQYF TGCGCCAGCAGAGCAAGGGTATCCGAGGAGACCCAGTACTTC
few TRBJ2-6 - 16 TRBV15 CATSRDHFSGANVLTF TGTGCCACCAGCAGAGATCATTTCTCTGGGGCCAACGTCCTGACTTTC
- TRBJ2-3 - 14 TRBV12-3/TRBV12-4 CASSGQVGTDTQYF TGTGCCAGCTCTGGGCAGGTCGGCACAGATACGCAGTATTTT
- TRBJ2-5 - 14 TRBV5-1 CASRPRPGGETQYF TGCGCCAGCAGGCCTCGGCCTGGAGGAGAGACCCAGTACTTC
- TRBJ2-3 - 18 TRBV20-1 CSAREPAGTNVSTDTQYF TGCAGTGCTAGAGAACCAGCGGGGACAAACGTTAGCACAGATACGCAGTATTTT
- TRBJ2-3 - 15 TRBV12-3/TRBV12-4 CASSLAPESTDTQYF TGTGCCAGCAGTTTGGCACCAGAAAGCACAGATACGCAGTATTTT
- TRBJ2-4 - 12 TRBV2 CASRGPQNIQYF TGTGCCAGCAGGGGACCTCAAAACATTCAGTACTTC
- TRBJ2-2 TRBD2 20 TRBV24-1 CATSDSEATELAGVPGELFF TGTGCCACCAGTGATTCGGAGGCGACCGAACTAGCGGGAGTCCCCGGGGAGCTGTTTTTT
- TRBJ1-4 - 14 TRBV5-1 CASSNGRGNEKLFF TGCGCCAGCAGCAACGGACGAGGCAATGAAAAACTGTTTTTT
- TRBJ2-7 - 13 TRBV20-1 CSVAQGGFYEQYF TGCAGTGTCGCACAGGGTGGCTTCTACGAGCAGTACTTC
few TRBJ2-7 TRBD2 15 TRBV12-5 CASAPSAGGPYEQYF TGTGCTAGTGCCCCTTCAGCGGGAGGTCCCTACGAGCAGTACTTC
few TRBJ1-2 - 13 TRBV5-1 CASSLDTPRGYTF TGCGCCAGCAGCTTGGACACTCCCCGGGGCTACACCTTC
- TRBJ2-7 - 14 TRBV5-1 CASSLEQEPYEQYF TGCGCCAGCAGCTTGGAGCAGGAACCCTACGAGCAGTACTTC
- TRBJ1-2 - 15 TRBV20-1 CSARLGGVANYGYTF TGCAGTGCTAGGCTGGGGGGCGTAGCTAACTATGGCTACACCTTC
few TRBJ2-7 TRBD2 14 TRBV6-5 CASSYSGGPNEQYF TGTGCCAGCAGTTACTCGGGAGGGCCCAACGAGCAGTACTTC